This TCR beta chain was observed in a study of CD8+ T cells in alopecia areata. Study-level points and caveats: Unlike in mice, where it was clearer, TCR sharing across patients was less clear, possibly HLA-related. In lesional scalp, particularly from alopecia totalis/universalis, clonality was higher than in normal scalp.

The CDR3 totals 15 residues. V dropped 0 bases and J dropped 3 bases, with 11 bases sitting between them. The V gene's germline CDR1 is LNHNV and CDR2 YYDKDF (reference sequence). Following extraction, RNA underwent reverse transcription to cDNA, which served as the sequencing template. Generated by immunoSEQ multiplex PCR, the TCRdb table keeps only in-frame clones and is missing some. This sample has fewer than 40,000 clones, with 45% to 70% found just once. This clone was seen only a few times. The antigen is not known. Sorting of the five patients' CD4+ cells gave CD25+CD127- cells as the output. PBMCs, the starting material, were the source of sorted CD4+ and CD8+ T cells.

The chain couples TRBV15 to TRBJ2-5, with TRBD1 as a possible D gene (6 bases). This TCR was recovered from a human donor with alopecia areata. Sequenced sample: CD4+ Tregs sorted from blood. This CDR3 is CATSRDLRQEETQYF. CDR3 in DNA: TGTGCCACCAGCAGAGATCTGAGACAGGAAGAGACCCAGTACTTC.